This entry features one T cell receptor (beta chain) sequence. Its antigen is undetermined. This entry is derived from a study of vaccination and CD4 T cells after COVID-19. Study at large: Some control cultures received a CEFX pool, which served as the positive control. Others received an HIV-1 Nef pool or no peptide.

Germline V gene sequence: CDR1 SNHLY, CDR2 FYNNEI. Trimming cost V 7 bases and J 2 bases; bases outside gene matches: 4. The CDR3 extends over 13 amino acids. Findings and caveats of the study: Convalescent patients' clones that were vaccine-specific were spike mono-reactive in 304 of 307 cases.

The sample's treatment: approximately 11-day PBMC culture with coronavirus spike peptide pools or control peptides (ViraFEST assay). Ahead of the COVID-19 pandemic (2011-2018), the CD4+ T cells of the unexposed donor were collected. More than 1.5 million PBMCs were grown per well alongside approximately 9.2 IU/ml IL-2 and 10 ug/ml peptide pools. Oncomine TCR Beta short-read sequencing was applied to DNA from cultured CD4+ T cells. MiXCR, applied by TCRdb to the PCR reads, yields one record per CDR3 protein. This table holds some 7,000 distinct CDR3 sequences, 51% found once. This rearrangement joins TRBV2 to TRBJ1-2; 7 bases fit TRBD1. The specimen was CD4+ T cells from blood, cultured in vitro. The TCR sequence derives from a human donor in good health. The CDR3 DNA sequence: TGTGCCAGCATTGGAGGGGGCAACTATGGCTACACCTTC. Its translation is CASIGGGNYGYTF.